This T cell receptor beta chain was captured in a study of blood T cell repertoires in COVID-19. The overall study: T cells, B-cell-depleted T cells, or PBMCs provided the cDNA or gDNA that served as material.

Trimming pared 0 bases from V and 2 bases from J, leaving 11 bases between. The CDR3 is 15 residues long. The germline V gene has CDR1 SGDLS and CDR2 YYNGEE. Patients of the Seattle cohort, enrolled during active infection, were followed longitudinally. TCRdb's copy holds only in-frame clones and misses some; the assay was immunoSEQ multiplex PCR. The repertoire consists of about 130,000 clones, with around 90% occurring once and the leading ten covering 3.5% to 5%. This clonotype was sampled from a man between 60 and 75 years old with COVID-19, enrolled during active disease. Sequencing used peripheral blood. This chain uses TRBV9 with TRBJ1-1; D is uncertain. CDR3 residues: CASSVAVQPNTEAFF. The CDR3 DNA sequence: TGTGCCAGCAGCGTAGCAGTACAGCCTAACACTGAAGCTTTCTTT.